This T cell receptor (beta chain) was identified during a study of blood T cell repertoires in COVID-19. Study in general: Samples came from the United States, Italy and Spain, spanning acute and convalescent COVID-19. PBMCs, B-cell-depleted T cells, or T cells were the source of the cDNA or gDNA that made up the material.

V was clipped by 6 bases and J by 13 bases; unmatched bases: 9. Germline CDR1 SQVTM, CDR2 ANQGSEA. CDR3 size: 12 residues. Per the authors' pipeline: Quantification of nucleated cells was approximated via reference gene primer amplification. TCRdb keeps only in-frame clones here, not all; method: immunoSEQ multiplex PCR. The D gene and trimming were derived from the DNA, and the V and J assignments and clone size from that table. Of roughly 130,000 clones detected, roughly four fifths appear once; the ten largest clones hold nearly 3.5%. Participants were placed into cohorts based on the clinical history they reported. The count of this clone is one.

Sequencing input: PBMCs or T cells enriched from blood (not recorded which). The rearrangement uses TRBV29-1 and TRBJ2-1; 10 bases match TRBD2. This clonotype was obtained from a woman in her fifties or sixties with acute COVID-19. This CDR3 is CSVGFASGGQFF. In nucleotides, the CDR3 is TGCAGCGTGGGTTTCGCTAGCGGGGGACAGTTCTTC.